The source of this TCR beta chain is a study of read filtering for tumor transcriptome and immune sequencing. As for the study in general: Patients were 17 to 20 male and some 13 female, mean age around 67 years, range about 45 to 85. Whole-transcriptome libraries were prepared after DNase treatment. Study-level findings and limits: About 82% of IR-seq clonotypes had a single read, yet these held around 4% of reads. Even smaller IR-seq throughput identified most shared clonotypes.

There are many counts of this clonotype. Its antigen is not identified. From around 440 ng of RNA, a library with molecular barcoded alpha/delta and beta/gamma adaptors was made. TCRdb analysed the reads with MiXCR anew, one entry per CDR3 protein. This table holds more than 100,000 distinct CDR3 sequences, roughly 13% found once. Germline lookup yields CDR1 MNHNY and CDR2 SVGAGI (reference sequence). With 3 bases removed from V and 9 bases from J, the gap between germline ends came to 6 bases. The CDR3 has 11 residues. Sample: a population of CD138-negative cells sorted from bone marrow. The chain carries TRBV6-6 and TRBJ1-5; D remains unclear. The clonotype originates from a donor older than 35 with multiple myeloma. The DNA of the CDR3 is TGTGCCAGCAGTTATCGGGGGCCCCAGCATTTT. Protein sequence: CASSYRGPQHF.